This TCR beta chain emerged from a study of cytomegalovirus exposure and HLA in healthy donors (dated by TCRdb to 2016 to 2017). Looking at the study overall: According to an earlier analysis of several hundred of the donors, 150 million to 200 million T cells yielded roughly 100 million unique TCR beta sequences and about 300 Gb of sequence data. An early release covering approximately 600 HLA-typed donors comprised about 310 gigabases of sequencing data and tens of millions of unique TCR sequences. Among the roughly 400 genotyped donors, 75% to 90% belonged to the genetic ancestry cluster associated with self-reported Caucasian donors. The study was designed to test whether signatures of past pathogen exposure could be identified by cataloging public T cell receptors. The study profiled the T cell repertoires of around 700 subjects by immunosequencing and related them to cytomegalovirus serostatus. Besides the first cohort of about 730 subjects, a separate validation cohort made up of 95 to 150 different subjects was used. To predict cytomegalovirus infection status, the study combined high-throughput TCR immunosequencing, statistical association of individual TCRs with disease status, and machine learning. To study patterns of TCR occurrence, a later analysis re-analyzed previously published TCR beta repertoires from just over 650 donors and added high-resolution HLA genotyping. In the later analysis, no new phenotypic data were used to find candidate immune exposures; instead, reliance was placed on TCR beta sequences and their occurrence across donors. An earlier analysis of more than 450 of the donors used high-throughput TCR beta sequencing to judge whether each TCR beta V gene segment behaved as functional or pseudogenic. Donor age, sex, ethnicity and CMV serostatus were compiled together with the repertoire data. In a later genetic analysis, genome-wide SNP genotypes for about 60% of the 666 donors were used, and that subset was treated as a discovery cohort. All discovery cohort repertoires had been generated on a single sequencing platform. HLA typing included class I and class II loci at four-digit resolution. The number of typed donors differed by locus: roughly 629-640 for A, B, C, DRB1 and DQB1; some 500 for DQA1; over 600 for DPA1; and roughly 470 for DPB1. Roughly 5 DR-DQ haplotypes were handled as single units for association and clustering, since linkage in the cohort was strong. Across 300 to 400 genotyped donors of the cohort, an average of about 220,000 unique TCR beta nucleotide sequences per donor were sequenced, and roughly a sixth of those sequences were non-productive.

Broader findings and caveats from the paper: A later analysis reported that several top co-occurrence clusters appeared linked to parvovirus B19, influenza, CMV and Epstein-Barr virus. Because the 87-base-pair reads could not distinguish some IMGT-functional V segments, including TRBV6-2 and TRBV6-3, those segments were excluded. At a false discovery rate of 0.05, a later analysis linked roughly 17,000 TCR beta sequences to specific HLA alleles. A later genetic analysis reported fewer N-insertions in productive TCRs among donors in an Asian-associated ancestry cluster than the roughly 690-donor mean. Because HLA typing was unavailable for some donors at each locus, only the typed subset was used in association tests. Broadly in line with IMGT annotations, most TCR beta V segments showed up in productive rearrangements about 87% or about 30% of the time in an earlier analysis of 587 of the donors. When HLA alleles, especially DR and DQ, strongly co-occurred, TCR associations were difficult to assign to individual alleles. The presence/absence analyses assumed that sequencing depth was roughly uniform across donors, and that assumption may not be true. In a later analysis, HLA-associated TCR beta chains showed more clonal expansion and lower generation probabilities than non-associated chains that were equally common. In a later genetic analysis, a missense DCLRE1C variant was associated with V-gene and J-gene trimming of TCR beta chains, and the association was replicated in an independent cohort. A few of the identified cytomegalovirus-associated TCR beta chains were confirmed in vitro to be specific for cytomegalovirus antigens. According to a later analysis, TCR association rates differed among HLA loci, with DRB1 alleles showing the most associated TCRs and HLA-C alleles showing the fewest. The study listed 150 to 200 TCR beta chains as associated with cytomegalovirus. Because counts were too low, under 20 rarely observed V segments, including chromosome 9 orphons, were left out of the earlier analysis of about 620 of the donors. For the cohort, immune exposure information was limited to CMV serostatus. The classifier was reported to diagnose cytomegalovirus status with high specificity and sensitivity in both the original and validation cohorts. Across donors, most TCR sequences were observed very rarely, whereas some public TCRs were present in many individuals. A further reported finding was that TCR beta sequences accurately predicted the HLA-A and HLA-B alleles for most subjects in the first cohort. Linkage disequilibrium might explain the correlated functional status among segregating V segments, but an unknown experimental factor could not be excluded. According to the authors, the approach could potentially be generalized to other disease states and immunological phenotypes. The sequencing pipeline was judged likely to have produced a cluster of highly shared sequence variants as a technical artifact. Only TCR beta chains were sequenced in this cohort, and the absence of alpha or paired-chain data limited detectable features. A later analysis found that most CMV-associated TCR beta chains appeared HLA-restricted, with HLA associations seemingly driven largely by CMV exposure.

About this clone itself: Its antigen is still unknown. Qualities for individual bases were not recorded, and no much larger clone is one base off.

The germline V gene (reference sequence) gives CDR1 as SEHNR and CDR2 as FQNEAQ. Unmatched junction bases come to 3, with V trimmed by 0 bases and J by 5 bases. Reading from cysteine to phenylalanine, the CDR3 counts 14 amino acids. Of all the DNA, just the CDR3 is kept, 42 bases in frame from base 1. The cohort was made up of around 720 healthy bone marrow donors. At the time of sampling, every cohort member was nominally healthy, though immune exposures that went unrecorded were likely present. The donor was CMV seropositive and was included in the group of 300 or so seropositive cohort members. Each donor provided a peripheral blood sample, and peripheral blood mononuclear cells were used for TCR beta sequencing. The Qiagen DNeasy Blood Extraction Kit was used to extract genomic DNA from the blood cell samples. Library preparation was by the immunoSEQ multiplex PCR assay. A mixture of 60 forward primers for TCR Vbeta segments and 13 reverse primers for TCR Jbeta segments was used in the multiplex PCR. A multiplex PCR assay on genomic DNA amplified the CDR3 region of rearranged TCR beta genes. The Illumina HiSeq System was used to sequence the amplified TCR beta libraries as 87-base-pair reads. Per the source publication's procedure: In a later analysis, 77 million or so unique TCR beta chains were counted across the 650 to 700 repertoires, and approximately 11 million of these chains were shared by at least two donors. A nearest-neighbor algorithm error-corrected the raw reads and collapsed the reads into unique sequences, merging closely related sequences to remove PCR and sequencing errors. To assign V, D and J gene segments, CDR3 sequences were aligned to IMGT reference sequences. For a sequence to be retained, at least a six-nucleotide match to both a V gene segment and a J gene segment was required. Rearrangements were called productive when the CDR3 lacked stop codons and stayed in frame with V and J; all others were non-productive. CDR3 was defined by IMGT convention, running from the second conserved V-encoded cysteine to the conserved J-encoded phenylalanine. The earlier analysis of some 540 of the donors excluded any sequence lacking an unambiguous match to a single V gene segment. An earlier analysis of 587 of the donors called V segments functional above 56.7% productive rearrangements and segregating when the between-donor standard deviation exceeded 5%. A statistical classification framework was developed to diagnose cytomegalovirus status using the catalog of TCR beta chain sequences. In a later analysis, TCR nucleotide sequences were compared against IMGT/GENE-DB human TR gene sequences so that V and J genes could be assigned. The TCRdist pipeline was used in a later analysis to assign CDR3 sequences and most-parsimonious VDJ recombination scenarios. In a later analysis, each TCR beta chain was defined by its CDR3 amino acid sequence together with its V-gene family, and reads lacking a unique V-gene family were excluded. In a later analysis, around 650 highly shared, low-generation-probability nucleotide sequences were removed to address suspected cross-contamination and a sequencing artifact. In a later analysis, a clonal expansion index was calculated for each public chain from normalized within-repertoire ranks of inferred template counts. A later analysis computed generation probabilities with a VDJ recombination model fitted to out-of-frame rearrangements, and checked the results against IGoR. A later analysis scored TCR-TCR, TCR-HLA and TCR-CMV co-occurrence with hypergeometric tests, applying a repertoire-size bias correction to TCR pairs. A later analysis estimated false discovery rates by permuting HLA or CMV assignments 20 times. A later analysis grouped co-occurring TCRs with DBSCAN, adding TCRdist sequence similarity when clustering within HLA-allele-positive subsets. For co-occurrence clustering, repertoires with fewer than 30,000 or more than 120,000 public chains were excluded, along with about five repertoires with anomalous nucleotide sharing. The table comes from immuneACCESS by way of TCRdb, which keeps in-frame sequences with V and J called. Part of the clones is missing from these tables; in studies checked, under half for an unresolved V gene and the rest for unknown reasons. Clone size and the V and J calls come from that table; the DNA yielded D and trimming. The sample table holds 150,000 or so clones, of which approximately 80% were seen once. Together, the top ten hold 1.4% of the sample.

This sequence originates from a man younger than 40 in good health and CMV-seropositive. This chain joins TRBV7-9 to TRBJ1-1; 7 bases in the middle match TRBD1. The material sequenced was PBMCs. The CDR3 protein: CASSLAETGTEAFF. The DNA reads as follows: TGTGCCAGCAGCTTAGCGGAGACAGGGACTGAAGCTTTCTTT.